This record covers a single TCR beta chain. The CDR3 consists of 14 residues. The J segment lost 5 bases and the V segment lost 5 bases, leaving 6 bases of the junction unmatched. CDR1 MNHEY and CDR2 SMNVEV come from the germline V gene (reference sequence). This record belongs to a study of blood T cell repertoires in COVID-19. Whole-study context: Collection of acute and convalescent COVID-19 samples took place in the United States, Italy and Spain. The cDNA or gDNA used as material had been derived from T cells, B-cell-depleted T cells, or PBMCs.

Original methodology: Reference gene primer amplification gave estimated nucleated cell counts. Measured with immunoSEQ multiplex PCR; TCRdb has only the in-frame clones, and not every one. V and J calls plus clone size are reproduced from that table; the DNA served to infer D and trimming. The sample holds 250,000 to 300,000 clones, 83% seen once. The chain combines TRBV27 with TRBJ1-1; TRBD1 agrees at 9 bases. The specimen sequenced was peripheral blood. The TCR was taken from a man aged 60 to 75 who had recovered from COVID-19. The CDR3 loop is CASSRQGVWTEAFF. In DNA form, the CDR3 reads TGTGCCAGCAGTCGACAGGGGGTGTGGACTGAAGCTTTCTTT.